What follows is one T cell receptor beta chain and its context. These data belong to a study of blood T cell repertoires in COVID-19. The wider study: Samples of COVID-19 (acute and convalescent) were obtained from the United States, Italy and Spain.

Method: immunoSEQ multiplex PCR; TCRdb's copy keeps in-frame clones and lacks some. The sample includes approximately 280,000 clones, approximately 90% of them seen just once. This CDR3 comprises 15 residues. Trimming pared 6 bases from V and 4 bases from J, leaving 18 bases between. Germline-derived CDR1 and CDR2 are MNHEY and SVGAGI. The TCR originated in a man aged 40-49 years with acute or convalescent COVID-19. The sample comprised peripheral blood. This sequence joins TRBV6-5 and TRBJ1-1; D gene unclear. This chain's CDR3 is CASSPAGARGTEAFF. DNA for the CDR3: TGTGCCAGCAGCCCAGCTGGCGCGAGAGGCACTGAAGCTTTCTTT.